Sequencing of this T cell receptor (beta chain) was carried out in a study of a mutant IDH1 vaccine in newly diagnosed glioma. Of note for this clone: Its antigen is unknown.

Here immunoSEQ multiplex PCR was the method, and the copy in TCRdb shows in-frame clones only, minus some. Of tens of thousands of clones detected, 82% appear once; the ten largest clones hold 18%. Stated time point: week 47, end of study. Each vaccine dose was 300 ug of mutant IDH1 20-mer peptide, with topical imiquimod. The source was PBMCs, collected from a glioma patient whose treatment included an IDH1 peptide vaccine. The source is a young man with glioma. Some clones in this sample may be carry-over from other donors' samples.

The DNA of the CDR3 is TGTGCCAGCAGCCAAGGGGGAGGTACCGGGGAGCTGTTTTTT. It specifies CASSQGGGTGELFF. V and J are TRBV14 and TRBJ2-2; tentative D call: TRBD2 (6 bases). Germline CDR1 reads SGHDN; CDR2 reads FVKESK. V lost 1 base, J lost 5 bases, and 8 bases lay in between. The CDR3 covers 14 residues. The variable domain in full, with the rest retrieved from reference TRBV14 and TRBJ2-2, is EAGVTQFPSHSVIEKGQTVTLRCDPISGHDNLYWYRRVMGKEIKFLLHFVKESKQDESGMPNNRFLAERTGGTYSTLKVQPAELEDSGVYFCASSQGGGTGELFFGEGSRLTVL.